A single sample is the source of the 7 T cell receptor beta chains below, sequenced in a study of T cell responses to AZD1222 COVID-19 vaccine. Measured with immunoSEQ multiplex PCR; TCRdb has only the in-frame clones, and not every one. Seen here are more than 100,000 clones, over 70% observed once, and the top ten hold 20% to 25%. Material: peripheral blood, obtained on day 0 of AZD1222 vaccination. Receptors were obtained from an adult in good health.

This clone showed up many times. The rearrangement joins TRBV30 to TRBJ2-7; TRBD2 agrees at 7 bases. CDR1 is GTSNPN and CDR2 is SVGIG in the germline V gene (reference sequence). Trimming removed 2 bases from V and 2 bases from J; junction bases left unmatched: 6. The CDR3 spans 14 residues. The CDR3 DNA sequence: TGTGCCTGGAGTATTAGCGGGCCCACCTACGAGCAGTACTTC. Translated: CAWSISGPTYEQYF.

This CDR3 reads CASSSGGSGNTIYF. The CDR3 DNA is TGTGCCAGCAGCTCCGGGGGATCTGGAAACACCATATATTTT. The chain combines TRBV7-2 with TRBJ1-3; D possibly corresponds to TRBD1 (5 bases). The V gene's germline CDR1 is SGHTA and CDR2 FQGNSA. The germline V and J ends were trimmed by 4 bases and 1 base, with 8 bases remaining between them. This CDR3 has 14 residues.

V and J are TRBV7-3 and TRBJ2-2; TRBD2 matches 9 bases. CDR1 and CDR2 from the germline V gene are SGHTA and FQGTGA. V shed 5 bases, J shed 6 bases, and the junction held 10 bases outside the gene matches. The CDR3 has 16 amino acids. CDR3 sequence: CASSISGTSSPGELFF. The CDR3 DNA reads as TGTGCCAGCAGCATTTCCGGGACTAGCTCCCCCGGGGAGCTGTTTTTT.

The chain employs TRBV9 and TRBJ1-1, with 7 positions matching TRBD1. J gave up 6 bases and V 0 bases, and 11 bases lay outside the gene matches. The CDR3 consists of 16 residues. Germline V gene sequence: CDR1 SGDLS, CDR2 YYNGEE. The CDR3 region is CASSVVSTGQFPEAFF. In DNA, the CDR3 is TGTGCCAGCAGCGTAGTATCGACAGGGCAATTCCCTGAAGCTTTCTTT. Using reference TRBV9 and TRBJ1-1 for the parts outside the CDR3, the full variable domain is DSGVTQTPKHLITATGQRVTLRCSPRSGDLSVYWYQQSLDQGLQFLIQYYNGEERAKGNILERFSAQQFPDLHSELNLSSLELGDSALYFCASSVVSTGQFPEAFFGQGTRLTVV.

V is TRBV6-1 and J is TRBJ1-1; TRBD1 is a possible D gene (5 bases). The germline gives CDR1 MNHNS, CDR2 SASEGT. The CDR3 is 14 amino acids. The V gene lost 0 bases and the J gene lost 1 base, with 6 bases spanning the gap. CDR3 sequence: CASSEAGQNTEAFF. The CDR3 DNA reads as TGTGCCAGCAGTGAAGCGGGGCAGAACACTGAAGCTTTCTTT.

As DNA, the CDR3 is TGTGCCAGCAGCTCCCGGACTAGCGGGGTCGCAGAGACCCAGTACTTC. Residues: CASSSRTSGVAETQYF. The rearrangement joins TRBV7-8 to TRBJ2-5; 12 positions agree with TRBD2. The V segment lost 4 bases and the J segment 4 bases; nucleotides outside the gene matches: 7. This CDR3 region has 16 residues. Germline CDR1 reads SGHVS; CDR2 reads FQNEAQ.

The CDR3 DNA is TGTGCCACCTGGGAAAGGGACTCCTACAATGAGCAGTTCTTC. Its protein is CATWERDSYNEQFF. V is TRBV28 and J is TRBJ2-1, with D uncertain. CDR1 is MDHEN and CDR2 is SYDVKM in the germline V gene. Trimming shortened V by 10 bases and J by 0 bases, and 13 bases separated the two germline ends. The CDR3 is 14 residues long.